Below, 18 T cell receptor beta chains from the same sample are listed, as sequenced in a study of T cell repertoires in cytomegalovirus infection. TCRdb analysed the reads with MiXCR anew, one entry per CDR3 protein. Seen here are roughly 720,000 distinct CDR3 sequences, 35% observed once, and the top ten hold under 3.5%. The sample taken for sequencing was PBMCs. Receptors originate from a human donor in good health (CMV status not recorded). Some clones in this sample may be carry-over from other donors' samples.

DNA of the CDR3: TGTGCCACCAGTGATTCCCTCCTCCCAGATACGCAGTATTTT. This encodes CATSDSLLPDTQYF. V usage is TRBV24-1 and J usage is TRBJ2-3; no clear D. V dropped 2 bases and J dropped 4 bases, with 9 bases sitting between them. Germline V gene lookup returns CDR1 KGHDR and CDR2 SFDVKD. This CDR3 has 14 residues.

V usage is TRBV20-1 and J usage is TRBJ2-3, with a weak D call TRBD1 (6 bases). The CDR3 has 12 residues. Germline CDR1 DFQATT, CDR2 SNEGSKA (reference sequence). V lost 7 bases, J lost 3 bases, and 11 bases lay in between. For the CDR3, the DNA is TGCAGTGAGGGGGATTTGACAGATACGCAGTATTTT. Protein product: CSEGDLTDTQYF.

The sample holds a few counts of this clonotype. The chain uses TRBV7-9 and TRBJ2-3; 8 positions match TRBD1. This CDR3 has 14 residues. Germline loops: CDR1 SEHNR, CDR2 FQNEAQ (reference sequence). V shed 7 bases, J shed 2 bases, and the junction held 5 bases outside the gene matches. The CDR3 DNA follows: TGTGCCAGCAATGGGGACAGGAACACAGATACGCAGTATTTT. Translating it yields CASNGDRNTDTQYF.

The rearrangement joins TRBV7-2 to TRBJ2-2; 10 nucleotides agree with TRBD2. CDR1 is SGHTA and CDR2 is FQGNSA in the germline V gene. Trimming at V came to 2 bases and at J to 5 bases, leaving 5 bases not matched to a gene. This CDR3 spans 16 amino acids. The CDR3 here is CASSLRTSGLTGELFF. The DNA for the CDR3 is TGTGCCAGCAGCTTAAGGACTAGCGGCCTGACCGGGGAGCTGTTTTTT.

The chain carries TRBV7-3 and TRBJ1-5; D ambiguous. From germline, CDR1 is SGHTA and CDR2 FQGTGA. V lost 1 base, J lost 11 bases, and 12 bases lay in between. The CDR3 contains 13 residues. The CDR3 DNA reads TGTGCCAGCAGCTTAAATCACGGGGAGACCCAGCATTTT. Residues: CASSLNHGETQHF.

This clonotype appeared a few times. The V gene is TRBV6-5, the J gene TRBJ1-5, with D tentatively TRBD1 (6 bases). V lost 6 bases and J 6 bases, leaving 15 bases between the germline ends. Germline CDR1 and CDR2: MNHEY and SVGAGI. The CDR3 spans 14 residues. The CDR3 coding sequence is TGTGCCAGCAGGACAAACTGGGGGGCTCAGCCCCAGCATTTT. Protein: CASRTNWGAQPQHF.

This clonotype turned up a few times. The chain has TRBV7-2 and TRBJ1-2; D may be TRBD1 (6 bases). CDR1 is SGHTA and CDR2 is FQGNSA in the germline V gene. V gave up 6 bases and J gave up 1 base, with 18 bases separating them. The CDR3 totals 16 residues. In DNA, the CDR3 is TGTGCCAGCAGTTATGCCGGGACACAATATAACTATGGCTACACCTTC. Its protein is CASSYAGTQYNYGYTF.

Remarks on this clonotype: One end of the junction is discordant with germline, which a read error may explain. This sequence joins TRBV15 and TRBJ1-1; D gene unclear. The germline V gene encodes CDR1 LNHNV and CDR2 YYDKDF (reference sequence). The CDR3 sequence is 12 residues long. DNA of the CDR3: TGTGCAACCAGCAGAGGCGACGCTGAATCTTTCTTT. This sequence encodes CATSRGDAESFF.

This chain joins TRBV18 and TRBJ2-2; D gene unclear. This CDR3 has 17 residues. Trimming removed 1 base from V and 5 bases from J, with 17 bases in between. Germline assignment: CDR1 KGHSH and CDR2 LQKENI. The CDR3 reads CASSPQVTNTETGELFF. CDR3 DNA: TGTGCCAGCTCACCACAGGTCACCAACACCGAAACCGGGGAGCTGTTTTTT.

The CDR3, as DNA: TGTGCCAGCAGCAACCGACAGGGGCCGTACGAGCAGTACTTC. Its translation is CASSNRQGPYEQYF. This sequence joins TRBV3-1 and TRBJ2-7, with 8 positions matching TRBD1. V was pared by 5 bases and J by 4 bases, with 7 bases of the junction left unmatched. The CDR3 covers 14 residues. Germline assignment: CDR1 LGHDT and CDR2 YNNKEL (reference sequence).

The table lists this clonotype with many counts. V gene TRBV7-8 combines with J gene TRBJ2-1; unclear D gene. The V gene's germline CDR1 is SGHVS and CDR2 FQNEAQ. Trimming shortened V by 1 base and J by 5 bases, and 6 bases separated the two germline ends. The CDR3 is 13 amino acids. DNA of the CDR3: TGTGCCAGCAGCTTAGGGCGCCACAATGAGCAGTTCTTC. It specifies CASSLGRHNEQFF.

This chain joins TRBV6-6 and TRBJ1-5, with a weak D call TRBD1 (5 bases). The CDR3 runs to 16 residues. Germline-derived CDR1 and CDR2 are MNHNY and SVGAGI (reference sequence). The V and J ends lost 6 bases and 2 bases respectively, with 17 bases between them. CDR3 nucleotide sequence: TGTGCCAGCAGCCGACGGGTCCGAGGGGGCAATCAGCCCCAGCATTTT. It translates to CASSRRVRGGNQPQHF.

Only a few counts were recorded for this clonotype. CDR3 loop: CASSLFSDRDTDQPQHF. CDR3 DNA: TGTGCCAGCAGCTTATTCTCTGACAGGGATACAGATCAGCCCCAGCATTTT. The chain has TRBV7-9 and TRBJ1-5; 7 bases line up with TRBD1. The germline V gene encodes CDR1 SEHNR and CDR2 FQNEAQ (reference sequence). This CDR3 is 17 amino acids long. V lost 2 bases and J lost 5; bases outside the gene matches: 12.

A few counts support this clonotype. This chain links TRBV7-2 with TRBJ2-2; 9 nucleotides agree with TRBD2. Trimming took 2 bases from V and 7 from J; bases not matched to a gene: 14. The germline V gene encodes CDR1 SGHTA and CDR2 FQGNSA. The CDR3 runs to 18 residues. The CDR3 DNA reads TGTGCCAGCAGCTTACCCACAGGGCGGGAGGGGAGAAACGGGGAGCTGTTTTTT. Encoded protein: CASSLPTGREGRNGELFF.

This clonotype has just a few counts. The DNA of the CDR3 is TGTGCCAGCAGTTACGGGGGGGCGGGGGCTAGGGACACTGAAGCTTTCTTT. Its translation is CASSYGGAGARDTEAFF. The chain uses TRBV6-5 and TRBJ1-1; TRBD1 is a possible D gene (6 bases). CDR3 length: 17 amino acids. Trimming cost V 2 bases and J 3 bases, with 19 bases left between them. The germline gives CDR1 MNHEY, CDR2 SVGAGI.

The rearrangement joins TRBV5-3 to TRBJ2-1, with 12 bases matching TRBD2. TRBV5-3 is annotated as an ORF whose role is uncertain. This CDR3 is built from 15 residues. After removal of 8 bases from V and 6 bases from J, the junction contained 9 bases not matched to a gene. In nucleotides, the CDR3 is TGTGCCAGCAGACGACTAGCGGGAGTCCCCAATGAGCAGTTCTTC. Its protein is CASRRLAGVPNEQFF.

This clonotype showed up many times. The V and J genes are TRBV28 and TRBJ1-1; D uncertain. The CDR3 is made up of 12 amino acids. Per germline, CDR1 MDHEN and CDR2 SYDVKM. Trimming stripped 5 bases from V and 0 bases from J, with 4 bases between. CDR3 in DNA: TGTGCCAGCAGTCGAGTGAACACTGAAGCTTTCTTT. This gives the protein CASSRVNTEAFF.

The rearrangement joins TRBV7-9 to TRBJ2-3; D gene unclear. Germline lookup yields CDR1 SEHNR and CDR2 FQNEAQ (reference sequence). This CDR3 is built from 14 residues. V lost 5 bases to trimming and J lost 2 bases, with 11 bases between them. CDR3 protein: CASSPGPVTDTQYF. For the CDR3, the DNA is TGTGCCAGCAGCCCCGGACCAGTCACAGATACGCAGTATTTT.